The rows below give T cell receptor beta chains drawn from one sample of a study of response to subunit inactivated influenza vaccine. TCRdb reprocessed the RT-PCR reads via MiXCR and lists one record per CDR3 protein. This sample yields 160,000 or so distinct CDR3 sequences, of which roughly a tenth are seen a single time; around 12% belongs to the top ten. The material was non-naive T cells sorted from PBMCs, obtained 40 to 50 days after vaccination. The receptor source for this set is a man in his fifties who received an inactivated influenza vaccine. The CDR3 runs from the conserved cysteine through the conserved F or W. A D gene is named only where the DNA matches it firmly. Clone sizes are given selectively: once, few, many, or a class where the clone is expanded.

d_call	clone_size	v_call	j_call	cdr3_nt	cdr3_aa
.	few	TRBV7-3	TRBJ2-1	TGTGCCAGCAGCTCCACAGAGACAGGAAAGCAGTTCTTC	CASSSTETGKQFF
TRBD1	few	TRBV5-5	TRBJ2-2	TGTGCCAGCAGCCAAGCCGGACAGGGGAAGGCCGGGGAGCTGTTTTTT	CASSQAGQGKAGELFF
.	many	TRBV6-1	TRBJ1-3	TGTGCCATCCTCCATTTCTCTGGAAACACCATATATTTT	CAILHFSGNTIYF
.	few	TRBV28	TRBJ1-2	TGTGCCAGCAGATGGGAGGGGAAGGGGTATGGCTACACCTTC	CASRWEGKGYGYTF
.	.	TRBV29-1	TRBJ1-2	TGCAGCGTTGAACCCCAGGGGACCTATGGCTACACCTTC	CSVEPQGTYGYTF
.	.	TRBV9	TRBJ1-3	TGTGCCAGCAGCGTAGGCACAAGCTCTGGAAACACCATATATTTT	CASSVGTSSGNTIYF
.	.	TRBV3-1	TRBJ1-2	TGTGCCAGCAGCCAAGAGGCAGGGCGAGGCTACACCTTC	CASSQEAGRGYTF
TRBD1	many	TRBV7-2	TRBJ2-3	TGTGCCAGCAGCTGGACAGGGACTAGCACAGATACGCAGTATTTT	CASSWTGTSTDTQYF
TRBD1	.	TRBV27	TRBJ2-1	TGTGCCAGCAGAGGGACAGTACTCAACAACAATGAGCAGTTCTTC	CASRGTVLNNNEQFF
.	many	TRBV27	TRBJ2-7	TGTGCCAGCAGTGCCAGGGGCAGTTCCTACGAGCAGTACTTC	CASSARGSSYEQYF
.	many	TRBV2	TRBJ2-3	TGTGCCAGCAGTAAAGACAGGCCCACAGATACGCAGTATTTT	CASSKDRPTDTQYF
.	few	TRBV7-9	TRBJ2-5	TGTGCCAGCAGCTTAGAGGACGGACTCAGGGGGACCCAGTACTTC	CASSLEDGLRGTQYF
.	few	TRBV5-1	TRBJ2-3	TGCGCCAGCAGCTGGGCGCGGGGGCCCACAGATACGCAGTATTTT	CASSWARGPTDTQYF
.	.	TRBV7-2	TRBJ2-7	TGTGCCAGCAGCTTAGCGGGGAGGGGGATTGTCTACGAGCAGTACTTC	CASSLAGRGIVYEQYF
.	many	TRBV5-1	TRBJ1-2	TGCGCCAGCAGCTTGGCCCGAGGGAATGGCTACACCTTC	CASSLARGNGYTF
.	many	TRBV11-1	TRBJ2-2	TGTGCCAGCAGCTTAGAGGGGCAGGTCCTAGGACTTCGCACCGGGGAGCTGTTTTTT	CASSLEGQVLGLRTGELFF
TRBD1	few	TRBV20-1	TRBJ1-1	TGCAGTGCTAGAGATGCATCGGAGGGGGCGGGCACTGAAGCTTTCTTT	CSARDASEGAGTEAFF
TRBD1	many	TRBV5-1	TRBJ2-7	TGCGCCAGCAGCCTGGGACAGATCTACGAGCAGTACTTC	CASSLGQIYEQYF
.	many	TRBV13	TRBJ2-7	TGTGCCAGCAGCTTAGACGGCGGGCTTGGGGACCACTACGAGCAGTACTTC	CASSLDGGLGDHYEQYF
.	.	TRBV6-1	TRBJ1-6	TGTGCCAGCGGCCCCGGAGGGGAGTATCACCTCCACTTT	CASGPGGEYHLHF
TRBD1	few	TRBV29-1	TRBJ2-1	TGCAGCGTGCAACGAATTTACTCGGGACAGGGGGGCAATGAGCAGTTCTTC	CSVQRIYSGQGGNEQFF
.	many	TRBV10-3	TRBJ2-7	TGTGCCATCAGCCGAGGGAGCGAGCAGTACTTC	CAISRGSEQYF
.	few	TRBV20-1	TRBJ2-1	TGCAGTGCTAGTGACCTGCTGGGGGGTAACAATGAGCAGTTCTTC	CSASDLLGGNNEQFF
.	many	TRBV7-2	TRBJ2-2	TGTGCCAGCAGCTTAGGTCTCTCCGGGGAGCTGTTTTTT	CASSLGLSGELFF
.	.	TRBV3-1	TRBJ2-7	TGTGCCAGCAGCCAAGGAGTAGTCGAGCAGTACTTC	CASSQGVVEQYF
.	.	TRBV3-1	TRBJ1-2	TGTGCCAGCAGCCCCGTCGGGGCAGGGCCCTACACCTTC	CASSPVGAGPYTF
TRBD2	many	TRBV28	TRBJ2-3	TGTGCCAGCAGTTTTCTAGCGGGAGCCAGCACAGATACGCAGTATTTT	CASSFLAGASTDTQYF
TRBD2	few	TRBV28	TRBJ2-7	TGTGCCAGCAGTTTCAACCTAGCGGGGTTGTCCTACGAGCAGTACTTC	CASSFNLAGLSYEQYF
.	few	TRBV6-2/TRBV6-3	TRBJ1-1	TGTGCCAGCAATAATTGGGACACTGAAGCTTTCTTT	CASNNWDTEAFF
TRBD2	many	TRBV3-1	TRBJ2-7	TGTGCCAGCAGCGACCTGGGAGGGCGTGAGCAGTACTTC	CASSDLGGREQYF
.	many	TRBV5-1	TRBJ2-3	TGCGCCAGCAGCTTGGTGGTACCAGATACGCAGTATTTT	CASSLVVPDTQYF
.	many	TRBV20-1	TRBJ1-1	TGCAGTGCTAGAGAGGGAGGGATGAACACTGAAGCTTTCTTT	CSAREGGMNTEAFF
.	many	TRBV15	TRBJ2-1	TGTGCCACCAGCAGAGATCTTCTTAGCTCCTACAATGAGCAGTTCTTC	CATSRDLLSSYNEQFF
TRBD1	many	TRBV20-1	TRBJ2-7	TGCAGTGCTAGGTACAGGGGACAGACTAACGAGCAGTACTTC	CSARYRGQTNEQYF
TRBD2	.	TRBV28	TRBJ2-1	TGTGCCAGCAGTTTACAGCGGGACTCCTACAATGAGCAGTTCTTC	CASSLQRDSYNEQFF
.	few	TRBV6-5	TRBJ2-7	TGTGCCAGCAGTTACTCCTCCAGGGAAGGCTACGAGCAGTACTTC	CASSYSSREGYEQYF
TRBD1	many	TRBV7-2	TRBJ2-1	TGTGCCAGCAACCTGGGACAGGGGGGCTACAATGAGCAGTTCTTC	CASNLGQGGYNEQFF
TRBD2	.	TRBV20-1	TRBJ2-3	TGCTGTGCTCCCTTTTATGTAGCGGGTCAGAGTGGGGAAGAAGATACGCAGTATTTT	CCAPFYVAGQSGEEDTQYF
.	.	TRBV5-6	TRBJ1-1	TGTGCCAGCAGATGGGGGGACACTGAAGCTTTCTTT	CASRWGDTEAFF
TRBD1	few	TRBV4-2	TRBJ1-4	TGTGCCAGCAGCCAAAGACAGGGGTTTGAAAAACTGTTTTTT	CASSQRQGFEKLFF
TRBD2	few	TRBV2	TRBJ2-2	TGTGCCAGCAGTAGCGGACTAGCGGGAGGATGGACCGGGGAGCTGTTTTTT	CASSSGLAGGWTGELFF
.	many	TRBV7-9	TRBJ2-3	TGTGCCAGCAGCTTAGACAGGACTGGAGATACGCAGTATTTT	CASSLDRTGDTQYF
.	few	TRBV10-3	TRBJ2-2	TGTGCCATCAGCCGGGATACCGGGGAGCTGTTTTTT	CAISRDTGELFF
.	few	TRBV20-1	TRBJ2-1	TGCAGTGCTAGGGATCCCGGGCCCCTGGATGAGCAGTTCTTC	CSARDPGPLDEQFF
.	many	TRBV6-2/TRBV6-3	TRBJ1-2	TGTGCCAGCAGTTACGTCCGCCTAGGTGGCTACACCTTC	CASSYVRLGGYTF
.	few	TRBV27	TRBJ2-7	TGTGCCAGCAGGGATCGGGTCTCCTACGAGCAGTACTTC	CASRDRVSYEQYF
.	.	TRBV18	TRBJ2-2	TGTGCCAGCTCACCACGGCAGACTAACACCGGGGAGCTGTTTTTT	CASSPRQTNTGELFF
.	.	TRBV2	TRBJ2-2	TGTGCCAGCAGTGCTGGGGTGGGCACCGGGGAGCTGTTTTTT	CASSAGVGTGELFF
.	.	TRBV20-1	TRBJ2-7	TGCAGTGCTAGAGATGGGTTAAGGGTGTTCTACGAGCAGTACTTC	CSARDGLRVFYEQYF
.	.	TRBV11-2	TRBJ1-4	TGTGCCAGCAGCTCGGATCTGGGCGAAAAACTGTTTTTT	CASSSDLGEKLFF
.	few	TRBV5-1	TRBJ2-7	TGCGCCAGCAGCTTGGCGGGGGCCAGCGAGCAGTACTTC	CASSLAGASEQYF
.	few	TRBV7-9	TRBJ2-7	TGTGCCAGCAGCGGAGCCCGGAGTCCCTACGAGCAGTACTTC	CASSGARSPYEQYF
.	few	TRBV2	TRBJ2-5	TGTGCCAGCAGTGAATCGGGAGTAGTCCAAGAGACCCAGTACTTC	CASSESGVVQETQYF
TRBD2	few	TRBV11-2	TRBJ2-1	TGTGCCAGCAGCTCCGGGACTAGCGGGGTGTTTGAGCAGTTCTTC	CASSSGTSGVFEQFF
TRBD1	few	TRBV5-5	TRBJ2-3	TGTGCCAGCAGCGTAGGGACAGACCGCACAGATACGCAGTATTTT	CASSVGTDRTDTQYF
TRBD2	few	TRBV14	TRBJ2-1	TGTGCCAGCAGCCAAGTCGGGGTGGGGGAGGGACTCTACAATGAGCAGTTCTTC	CASSQVGVGEGLYNEQFF
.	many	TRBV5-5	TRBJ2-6	TGTGCCAGCAGCTTGTCAAATCGGGCGGGGGCCAACGTCCTGACTTTC	CASSLSNRAGANVLTF
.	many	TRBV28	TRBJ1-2	TGTGCCAGCAGTACGGGGAGTGGGGGTCGTGGCTACACCTTC	CASSTGSGGRGYTF
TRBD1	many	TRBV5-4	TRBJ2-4	TGTGCCAGCAGCTTGGGGGACAGGACCAACATTCAGTACTTC	CASSLGDRTNIQYF
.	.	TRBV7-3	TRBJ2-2	TGTGCCAGCACTATGCTGGGGGCCAACACCGGGGAGCTGTTTTTT	CASTMLGANTGELFF